The clone carrying this T cell receptor (beta chain) was counted ten times or more. The data were taken from a study of patients and donors after allogeneic stem cell transplantation. Each CDR3 protein gets one entry after TCRdb re-called the RT-PCR reads with MiXCR. The sample consists of more than 55,000 distinct CDR3 sequences, approximately 12% of them appearing once. The CDR3 sequence is 15 residues long. CDR1 is SGDLS and CDR2 is YYNGEE in the germline V gene. Between the trimmed V and J ends, which lost 0 bases and 4 bases, there was a span of 13 bases. Sequencing input: blood, either unsorted or a sorted T cell fraction (not recorded which). The rearrangement links TRBV9 to TRBJ1-2; a weak D match, TRBD1 (6 bases). The receptor's source is a human donor who was either an allogeneic HSCT recipient or a stem cell or donor lymphocyte infusion donor (not recorded which). It is not recorded whose cells these are; they may come from a transplant donor. The CDR3 coding sequence is TGTGCCAGCAGCGTAGACGGGGGCGCCGGCTATGGCTACACCTTC. It translates to CASSVDGGAGYGYTF.